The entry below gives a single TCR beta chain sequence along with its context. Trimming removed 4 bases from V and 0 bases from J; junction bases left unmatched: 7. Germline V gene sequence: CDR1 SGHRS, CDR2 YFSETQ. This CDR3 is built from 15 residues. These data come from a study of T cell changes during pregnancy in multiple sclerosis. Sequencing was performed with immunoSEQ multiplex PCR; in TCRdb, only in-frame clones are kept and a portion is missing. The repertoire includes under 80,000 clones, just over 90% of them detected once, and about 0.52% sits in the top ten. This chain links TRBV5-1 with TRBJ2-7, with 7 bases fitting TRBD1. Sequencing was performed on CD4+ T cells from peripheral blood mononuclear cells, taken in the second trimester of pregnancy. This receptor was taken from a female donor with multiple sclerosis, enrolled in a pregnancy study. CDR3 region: CASSATGTASYEQYF. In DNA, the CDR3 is TGCGCCAGCAGCGCAACCGGGACAGCCTCCTACGAGCAGTACTTC.